The clone carrying this T cell receptor (beta chain) showed up just once. Antigen unknown. The source of the sample is a study of cytomegalovirus exposure and HLA in healthy donors. Findings and limits, study-wide: Reported performance of the classifier showed diagnosis of cytomegalovirus status with high specificity and sensitivity.

60 Vbeta and 13 Jbeta primers were used in PCR. Profiled with immunoSEQ multiplex PCR; TCRdb holds only in-frame clones, not every one. The sample lists about 89,000 clones, roughly 80% occurring once. This TCR came from a male donor in good health and CMV-seronegative. The sequenced material came from PBMCs.

The CDR3 region is CASSLFGDRTYNEQFF. CDR3 nucleotides: TGTGCCAGCAGCCTGTTCGGGGACAGGACCTACAATGAGCAGTTCTTC. The chain joins TRBV28 to TRBJ2-1; 8 bases match TRBD1. This CDR3 comprises 16 residues. The ends lost 6 bases at V and 2 bases at J; junction bases unmatched: 9. The V gene's germline CDR1 is MDHEN and CDR2 SYDVKM.